This T cell receptor beta chain was retrieved from a study of T-cell reconstitution after alpha-beta-depleted transplantation in children. Study findings and constraints: Among T cells one year after transplant, newly produced cells accounted for most counts and diversity.

The length of the CDR3 is 14 residues. V lost 4 bases and J 0 bases, leaving 10 bases between the germline ends. Per the germline V gene, CDR1 is SGDLS and CDR2 is YYNGEE. As regards this clonotype: Its specificity is not known.

The library targeted TCRbeta and was prepared with unique molecular identifiers. Via MiXCR, TCRdb re-called the PCR reads, giving one row per CDR3 protein. The sample lists 500,000 to 650,000 distinct CDR3 sequences, 10% to 15% occurring once. The sample here was PBMCs, mostly from graft donor cells, taken 360 days after TCRalphabeta/CD19-depleted stem cell transplant. The source of this sequence is a male patient younger than 18 who had a stem cell transplant for acute myeloid leukemia, so the T cells may come from the graft donor. The chain joins TRBV9 to TRBJ1-1; D is unclear. The CDR3 region has the DNA TGTGCCAGCAGCCATTTCTCCATGAACACTGAAGCTTTCTTT. It codes for CASSHFSMNTEAFF.